What follows are 27 T cell receptor beta chains derived from one specimen sequenced in a study of shared clonotypes between healthy human individuals. The data were produced by immunoSEQ multiplex PCR, yet TCRdb's version contains in-frame clones alone and is incomplete. The repertoire holds approximately 530,000 clones, with roughly 95% as singletons. Input material: naive CD4+ T cells sorted from blood. As to subset: CD45RA+ positively selected. These TCRs come from a woman aged 30 to 39 in good health.

The gene calls are TRBV18 and TRBJ2-1; D is undetermined. The germline CDR1 and CDR2 sequences are KGHSH and LQKENI. The CDR3 totals 15 residues. Trimming removed 2 bases at V and 9 bases at J, with 17 bases between. CDR3 in amino acids: CASSPISPVGGEQFF. Written as DNA, the CDR3 is TGTGCCAGCTCACCAATTTCCCCCGTTGGTGGTGAGCAGTTCTTC.

This clone was picked up a small number of times. The chain is built from TRBV5-1 and TRBJ2-7, with a possible D match to TRBD1 (5 bases). The V end lost 0 bases, the J end lost 3 bases, and 7 bases lay between the germline ends. The CDR3 extends over 13 amino acids. Germline values: CDR1 SGHRS, CDR2 YFSETQ. In nucleotides, the CDR3 is TGCGCCAGCAGCTTGGAAGGGGTCTACGAGCAGTACTTC. Its translation is CASSLEGVYEQYF.

This chain joins TRBV7-9 and TRBJ2-7, with D perhaps TRBD1 (6 bases). The V end lost 4 bases, the J end lost 5 bases, and 12 bases lay between the germline ends. The germline gives CDR1 SEHNR, CDR2 FQNEAQ (reference sequence). This CDR3 region has 13 residues. CDR3 DNA: TGTGCCAGCAGCTCTGGACAGTTAAACGAGCAGTACTTC. Translation: CASSSGQLNEQYF.

This chain uses TRBV6-5 with TRBJ1-1; unclear D gene. CDR1 is MNHEY, CDR2 SVGAGI, per germline. V gave up 0 bases and J gave up 11 bases, with 19 bases separating them. The CDR3 spans 15 residues. The CDR3 reads CASSYSLNARVSAFF. DNA for the CDR3: TGTGCCAGCAGTTACTCTCTTAACGCCCGGGTGAGCGCTTTCTTT.

Regarding this clone: This sample also contains other DNA sequences that code for the same CDR3. The chain uses TRBV4-2 and TRBJ2-2, with 9 bases lining up with TRBD2. V shed 0 bases, J shed 5 bases, and the junction held 1 base outside the gene matches. CDR3 length: 15 residues. In germline, CDR1 is LGHNA, CDR2 YNFKEQ. The CDR3 DNA is TGTGCCAGCAGCCAAGAGCTAGCGGGGACCGGGGAGCTGTTTTTT. Its protein product is CASSQELAGTGELFF.

This rearrangement joins TRBV5-1 to TRBJ2-3; 7 nucleotides agree with TRBD1. From germline, CDR1 is SGHRS and CDR2 YFSETQ. J gave up 0 bases and V 4 bases, and 8 bases lay outside the gene matches. The CDR3 runs to 16 residues. The CDR3 loop reads CASSIQGTPSTDTQYF. The CDR3 bases are TGCGCCAGCAGCATACAGGGGACCCCTAGCACAGATACGCAGTATTTT.

This clone was observed once. The chain recombines TRBV18 with TRBJ2-2; no reliable D call. The CDR3 spans 10 residues. The V and J ends lost 5 bases and 11 bases respectively, with 6 bases between them. In germline, CDR1 is KGHSH, CDR2 LQKENI. This chain's CDR3 is CASSTNELFF. The CDR3 coding sequence is TGTGCCAGCTCAACCAATGAGCTGTTTTTT.

This clone was picked up a small number of times. The J gene is TRBJ1-1, the V gene TRBV7-9; D unclear. Germline V CDR1 and CDR2: SEHNR, FQNEAQ (reference sequence). V was cut by 2 bases and J by 7 bases, with 11 bases left in between. The CDR3 is 13 amino acids. The CDR3 here is CASSLMLVNEAFF. The CDR3 bases are TGTGCCAGCAGCTTAATGTTAGTGAATGAAGCTTTCTTT.

The rearrangement joins TRBV2 to TRBJ2-7; D is possibly TRBD1 or TRBD2 (5 bases each). Trimming left V 0 bases short and J 7 bases short, with 31 bases between. Germline V gene data show CDR1 as SNHLY and CDR2 as FYNNEI. The CDR3 is 20 residues long. The CDR3 coding sequence is TGTGCCAGCAGTGAAGCGCAACGGTCTTCCCGGGGCTTGTGGCTCAGGGAGCAGTACTTC. Its protein is CASSEAQRSSRGLWLREQYF.

This chain joins TRBV18 and TRBJ2-2; D unresolved. V was clipped by 7 bases and J by 6 bases, with 12 bases between them. The germline gives CDR1 KGHSH, CDR2 LQKENI. This CDR3 has 13 residues. The CDR3 region has the DNA TGTGCCAGCTTGGAGAGTGGCGCCGGGGAGCTGTTTTTT. Translated: CASLESGAGELFF.

The V and J genes are TRBV19 and TRBJ1-1, with a weak D call TRBD1 (6 bases). V dropped 4 bases and J dropped 11 bases, with 23 bases sitting between them. The CDR3 has 15 amino acids. Germline V gene data show CDR1 as LNHDA and CDR2 as SQIVND (reference sequence). Here the CDR3 DNA reads TGTGCCAGTAGTAAAACAGGGAAAGAACCTAATGAGGCTTTCTTT. Protein sequence: CASSKTGKEPNEAFF.

V is TRBV5-6 and J is TRBJ1-5; D is ambiguous. Per germline, CDR1 SGHDT and CDR2 YYEEEE. Trimming pared 0 bases from V and 0 bases from J, leaving 10 bases between. The CDR3 has 16 amino acids. CDR3 DNA sequence: TGTGCCAGCAGCTTGGGGCCCCCTTTTAGCAATCAGCCCCAGCATTTT. It translates to CASSLGPPFSNQPQHF. Full variable domain (missing parts from reference TRBV5-6 and TRBJ1-5): DAGVTQSPTHLIKTRGQQVTLRCSPKSGHDTVSWYQQALGQGPQFIFQYYEEEERQRGNFPDRFSGHQFPNYSSELNVNALLLGDSALYLCASSLGPPFSNQPQHFGDGTRLSIL.

The chain combines TRBV15 with TRBJ2-2; 7 bases line up with TRBD2. The CDR3 is made up of 17 amino acids. CDR1 and CDR2 from the germline V gene are LNHNV and YYDKDF (reference sequence). Germline trimming cut 3 bases from V and 6 bases from J; bases unmatched to any gene: 13. The CDR3: CATSSGSGVLVSGELFF. The CDR3 DNA sequence: TGTGCCACCAGCAGTGGAAGCGGGGTCCTCGTCTCCGGGGAGCTGTTTTTT.

V is TRBV15 and J is TRBJ1-2; 8 bases fit TRBD1. The CDR3 runs to 16 residues. V lost 2 bases to trimming and J lost 4 bases; unmatched junction nucleotides: 9. Germline V gives CDR1 LNHNV, CDR2 YYDKDF (reference sequence). Written as DNA, the CDR3 is TGTGCCACCAGCAGACCTTCGACAGGGGAAGGCTATGGCTACACCTTC. Encoded protein: CATSRPSTGEGYGYTF.

The V and J genes are TRBV28 and TRBJ2-2; no clear D. V was clipped by 5 bases and J by 0 bases, with 4 bases between them. The CDR3 contains 13 residues. Germline values: CDR1 MDHEN, CDR2 SYDVKM. The CDR3 protein is CASSPANTGELFF. The CDR3, as DNA: TGTGCCAGCAGTCCAGCGAACACCGGGGAGCTGTTTTTT.

The chain combines TRBV4-1 with TRBJ2-1; 10 bases map to TRBD2. The CDR3 extends over 16 amino acids. Trimming took 1 base from V and 7 from J; bases not matched to a gene: 7. Germline V gene sequence: CDR1 MGHRA, CDR2 YSYEKL. This CDR3 reads CASSQGMSGRGNEQFF. CDR3 DNA: TGCGCCAGCAGCCAAGGGATGAGCGGGAGGGGGAATGAGCAGTTCTTC.

The genes are TRBV28 and TRBJ1-2, with a possible D match to TRBD1 (5 bases). CDR1 is MDHEN, CDR2 SYDVKM, per germline. This CDR3 has 14 amino acids. V was pared by 8 bases and J by 5 bases, with 18 bases between. The CDR3 loop reads CASLPGRRIYGYTF. The CDR3 nucleotides are TGTGCCAGCCTTCCGGGACGTAGGATATATGGCTACACCTTC.

This clone appeared a few times. The genes are TRBV7-9 and TRBJ2-7; the match to TRBD1 covers 8 bases. Looked up from germline, CDR1 is SEHNR and CDR2 is FQNEAQ (reference sequence). With V trimmed by 5 bases and J by 7 bases, 4 bases remained unmatched. This CDR3 comprises 12 residues. The CDR3 is CASSQTGGEQYF. The DNA for the CDR3 is TGTGCCAGCAGCCAAACAGGGGGTGAGCAGTACTTC. The variable domain in full, with the rest retrieved from reference TRBV7-9 and TRBJ2-7, is DTGVSQNPRHKITKRGQNVTFRCDPISEHNRLYWYRQTLGQGPEFLTYFQNEAQLEKSRLLSDRFSAERPKGSFSTLEIQRTEQGDSAMYLCASSQTGGEQYFGPGTRLTVT.

Remarks on this clone: Other DNA sequences in the same sample also yield this CDR3. The J gene is TRBJ2-3, the V gene TRBV2; 16 bases are shared with TRBD2. CDR3 length: 15 residues. V shed 6 bases and J 6 bases; nucleotides not matched to a gene: 3. In germline, CDR1 is SNHLY, CDR2 FYNNEI. The CDR3 DNA is TGTGCCAGCAGGGGACTAGCGGGAGGGTCGGATACGCAGTATTTT. Translation gives CASRGLAGGSDTQYF.

The CDR3 nucleotides read TGTGCCAGCAGCTTTAGCGGGAGGTTAAATGAGCAGTTCTTC. Translated: CASSFSGRLNEQFF. The chain carries TRBV5-5 and TRBJ2-1, with 10 bases identical to TRBD2. With V trimmed by 2 bases and J by 7 bases, 3 bases remained unmatched. The CDR3 runs to 14 residues. Germline V gene data show CDR1 as SGHKS and CDR2 as YYEKEE (reference sequence).

This chain connects TRBV5-5 to TRBJ1-5, with D possibly TRBD1 on 6 matching bases. CDR1 is SGHKS and CDR2 is YYEKEE in the germline V gene (reference sequence). V gave up 0 bases and J gave up 3 bases, with 10 bases separating them. There are 15 residues in the CDR3. DNA for the CDR3: TGTGCCAGCAGCTTGGGCGGACAGTTCAATCAGCCCCAGCATTTT. Protein product: CASSLGGQFNQPQHF.

The chain recombines TRBV5-4 with TRBJ2-1, with D possibly matching TRBD2 (7 bases). From germline, CDR1 is SGHNT and CDR2 YYREEE (reference sequence). The CDR3 is made up of 16 amino acids. The V end lost 5 bases, the J end lost 6 bases, and 21 bases lay between the germline ends. CDR3 residues: CASSGGAGAIGNEQFF. CDR3 sequence (DNA): TGTGCCAGCAGTGGGGGGGCGGGAGCGATTGGCAATGAGCAGTTCTTC.

This clone appeared once. The chain links TRBV9 to TRBJ1-2; D possibly corresponds to TRBD1 (5 bases). This CDR3 comprises 13 residues. Germline values: CDR1 SGDLS, CDR2 YYNGEE. Trimming cost V 0 bases and J 4 bases, with 7 bases left between them. This CDR3 is CASSVDGTYGYTF. DNA for the CDR3: TGTGCCAGCAGCGTAGACGGGACCTATGGCTACACCTTC.

The chain uses TRBV7-9 and TRBJ2-1, with 10 nucleotides matching TRBD2. J lost 6 bases, V lost 6 bases, and 8 bases had no gene match. Germline loops: CDR1 SEHNR, CDR2 FQNEAQ (reference sequence). The CDR3 is 15 amino acids. The CDR3 bases are TGTGCCAGCAGTACTCTAGCGGGAGCCCTCAATGAGCAGTTCTTC. Translation: CASSTLAGALNEQFF.

This clone was detected only once. This sequence joins TRBV7-7 and TRBJ1-5; 9 bases match TRBD1. The CDR3 extends over 15 amino acids. The ends lost 4 bases at V and 4 bases at J; junction bases unmatched: 5. In germline, CDR1 is SSHAT, CDR2 FNYEAQ (reference sequence). CDR3 coding DNA: TGTGCCAGCAGCTCTAGGACAGGGGAGAATCAGCCCCAGCATTTT. This sequence encodes CASSSRTGENQPQHF.

The chain carries TRBV28 and TRBJ1-2; D might be TRBD1 (5 bases). Looked up from germline, CDR1 is MDHEN and CDR2 is SYDVKM. CDR3 length equals 13 residues. Trimming removed 7 bases at V and 2 bases at J, with 11 bases between. The CDR3: CASTMGGNYGYTF. Here the CDR3 DNA reads TGTGCCAGCACCATGGGGGGGAACTATGGCTACACCTTC.

This rearrangement joins TRBV28 to TRBJ1-1, with no clear D. The length of the CDR3 is 13 residues. CDR1 and CDR2 (germline): MDHEN, SYDVKM. Trimming stripped 2 bases from V and 1 base from J, with 5 bases between. The CDR3 sequence: CASSLNWNTEAFF. Here the CDR3 DNA reads TGTGCCAGCAGTTTAAATTGGAACACTGAAGCTTTCTTT.